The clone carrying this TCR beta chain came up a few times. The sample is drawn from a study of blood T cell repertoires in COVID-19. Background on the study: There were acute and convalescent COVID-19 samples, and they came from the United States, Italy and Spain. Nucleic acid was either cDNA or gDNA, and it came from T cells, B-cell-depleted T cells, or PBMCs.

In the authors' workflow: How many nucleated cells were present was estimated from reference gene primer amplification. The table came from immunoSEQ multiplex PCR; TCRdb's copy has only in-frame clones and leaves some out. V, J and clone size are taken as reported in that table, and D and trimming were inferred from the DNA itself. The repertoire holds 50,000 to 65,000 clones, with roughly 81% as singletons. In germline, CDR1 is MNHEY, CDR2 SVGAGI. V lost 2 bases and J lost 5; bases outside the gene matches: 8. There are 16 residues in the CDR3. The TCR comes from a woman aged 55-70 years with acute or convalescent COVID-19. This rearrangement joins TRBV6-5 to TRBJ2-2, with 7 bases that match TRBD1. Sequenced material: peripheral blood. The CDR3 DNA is TGTGCCAGCAGTTACGGACAGGAGTTCGCTACCGGGGAGCTGTTTTTT. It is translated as CASSYGQEFATGELFF.